This T cell receptor (beta chain) was retrieved from a study of cytomegalovirus exposure and HLA in healthy donors. Broader study findings: Common viral pathogens were later found to be apparently linked to several of the most significant clusters. The study labeled fewer than 200 TCR beta chains cytomegalovirus-associated.

As regards this clone: What it recognizes is unknown.

With 60 Vbeta and 13 Jbeta primers, the PCR was carried out. Clones were sequenced by immunoSEQ multiplex PCR, and TCRdb holds only the in-frame ones, with some missing. In the table there are hundreds of thousands of clones, about 66% of which are singletons. Per the germline V gene, CDR1 is SGHTA and CDR2 is FQGNSA. V shed 0 bases, J shed 8 bases, and the junction held 9 bases outside the gene matches. This CDR3 has 16 amino acids. The rearrangement joins TRBV7-2 to TRBJ2-1, with 8 bases fitting TRBD2. This sequence was found in a female donor in good health and CMV-seronegative. What was sequenced was PBMCs. CDR3 nucleotides: TGTGCCAGCAGCTTAGCGATGGCGGGAGGTTTCGATGAGCAGTTCTTC. This translates into CASSLAMAGGFDEQFF.